This T cell receptor beta chain was identified during a study of T cell responses to AZD1222 COVID-19 vaccine. As for the study in general: Some second doses came at about 4 weeks and others at about 12 weeks; these were pooled. Whole-study results and caveats: Seropositive status at baseline applied to only a handful of AZD1222 recipients. Dominant CD4 TCR responses targeted spike regions 160-218 and 743-854.

With respect to this clone: Its antigen is unknown.

The repertoire was sequenced with immunoSEQ multiplex PCR; TCRdb's copy has only in-frame clones and lacks some. Seen here are about 150,000 clones, approximately 90% observed once, and the top ten hold around 2.9%. This CDR3 is 15 amino acids long. Germline V gene data show CDR1 as SGHKS and CDR2 as YYEKEE (reference sequence). Deletions cut 6 bases from V and 4 bases from J, with 19 bases between. The genes are TRBV5-5 and TRBJ1-1; possible D gene TRBD1, 5 bases. The sequence came from an adult in good health. The sequencing here drew on peripheral blood, taken on day 0 of AZD1222 vaccination. CDR3 DNA sequence: TGTGCCAGCATTCCCGTGCGGGGGGTGGGCACTGAAGCTTTCTTT. Its translation is CASIPVRGVGTEAFF.